This T cell receptor beta chain was observed in a study of blood T cell repertoires in COVID-19 (TCRdb year 2020). Regarding the research as a whole: The collaborator samples originated in the United States, Italy and Spain and spanned the acute and convalescent phases of COVID-19. The prospective study material was composed of cDNA or gDNA derived from T cells, B-cell-depleted T cells, or PBMCs. Deeply sampled blood TCRbeta repertoires from subjects exposed to, actively infected with, or recovered from COVID-19 were included in the dataset. A freely available public database, intended as a resource for researchers studying the immune response to SARS-CoV-2, is where the repertoires were released. Samples were obtained from the ongoing ImmuneRACE study (first 160 participants) and from some 1,200 subjects provided by 6 global collaborators. Sample metadata almost always included a de-identified subject ID, COVID-19 status, age in years and sex. Where available, HLA class I and class II types were obtained from metadata supplied by the sample provider rather than from assay-based typing.

To note about this clone: Its binding antigen is unknown. No much larger clone is present one base from it, and per-base qualities are unavailable.

TCRbeta CDR3 regions were amplified from genomic DNA using the immunoSEQ Assay, a bias-controlled multiplex PCR. Per the authors' processing: The number of nucleated cells in each sample was estimated by amplification of reference gene primers within the assay. To quantify the absolute abundance of each unique TCRbeta CDR3 rearrangement, sequence reads were collapsed and filtered. For each sample, productive Simpson clonality was calculated as the square root of Simpson's diversity index over productive rearrangements. Entries here come from immuneACCESS through TCRdb and include only in-frame sequences with V and J called. Some clones fail to appear in such tables; in the studies checked, an unresolved V gene covers under half of the shortfall, and the cause of the remainder is unknown. That table furnishes V, J and clone size, whereas the DNA furnished D and trimming. This sample has 80,000 or so clones in its table, and 70% to 80% of those were observed once. The ten largest clones represent over 5.5% of the sample.

Each collaborating institution followed its own protocols to collect whole blood in K2EDTA tubes. For TCRbeta analysis, collaborators shipped samples in one of three forms: frozen whole blood, isolated PBMCs, or DNA extracted from either of those sample types. Here is what the overall study found, with its caveats: The quantity of clinical and demographic metadata differed by source and by participant and was supplied without curation.

The sequence derives from a man aged 45-60 years with active or convalescent COVID-19. The sequenced sample consisted of peripheral blood.

The encoded CDR3 is CASSSGTGGYEQYF. The bases read TGTGCCAGCAGCTCCGGGACAGGGGGCTACGAGCAGTACTTC. The chain was built from TRBV5-6 and TRBJ2-7, and TRBD1 aligns with 11 junction nucleotides. Trimming accounts for 3 bases at V and 3 bases at J, while the number of junction bases matched to no gene is 2. The CDR3 measures 14 amino acids from cysteine to phenylalanine. Only the CDR3 portion is preserved as DNA: 42 bases, with reading frame beginning at the first base. CDR1 and CDR2 are read off the germline V gene as SGHDT and YYEEEE. The CDR3 plus the reference TRBV5-6 and TRBJ2-7 genes for the other parts give the full variable domain: DAGVTQSPTHLIKTRGQQVTLRCSPKSGHDTVSWYQQALGQGPQFIFQYYEEEERQRGNFPDRFSGHQFPNYSSELNVNALLLGDSALYLCASSSGTGGYEQYFGPGTRLTVT.